This record looks at one T cell receptor beta chain sequence and its context. Its antigen is not identified. The data originate from a study of cytomegalovirus exposure and HLA in healthy donors. Notes on the study in general: An analysis done earlier found most TCR beta V segments productive about 87% or about 30% of the time. For TCR beta chains, V- and J-gene trimming was later linked to a missense DCLRE1C variant. A later analysis revealed that TCR association rates differed between HLA loci, peaking at DRB1 and bottoming out at HLA-C.

V trimming: 2 bases; J trimming: 5 bases; junction bases outside the gene matches: 7. The CDR3 loop spans 15 amino acids. CDR1 and CDR2 from the germline V gene are MDHEN and SYDVKM. The PCR employed 60 Vbeta primers together with 13 Jbeta primers. Profiled with immunoSEQ multiplex PCR; TCRdb holds only in-frame clones, not every one. This table has about 120,000 clones, over 65% appearing once. V and J are TRBV28 and TRBJ1-2; 8 bases agree with TRBD1. This TCR derives from a woman in her forties or fifties in good health and CMV-seropositive. Sequenced input: PBMCs. The CDR3 sequence is CASSLRQGSYYGYTF. In DNA form, the CDR3 reads TGTGCCAGCAGTTTAAGACAGGGGAGTTATTATGGCTACACCTTC.